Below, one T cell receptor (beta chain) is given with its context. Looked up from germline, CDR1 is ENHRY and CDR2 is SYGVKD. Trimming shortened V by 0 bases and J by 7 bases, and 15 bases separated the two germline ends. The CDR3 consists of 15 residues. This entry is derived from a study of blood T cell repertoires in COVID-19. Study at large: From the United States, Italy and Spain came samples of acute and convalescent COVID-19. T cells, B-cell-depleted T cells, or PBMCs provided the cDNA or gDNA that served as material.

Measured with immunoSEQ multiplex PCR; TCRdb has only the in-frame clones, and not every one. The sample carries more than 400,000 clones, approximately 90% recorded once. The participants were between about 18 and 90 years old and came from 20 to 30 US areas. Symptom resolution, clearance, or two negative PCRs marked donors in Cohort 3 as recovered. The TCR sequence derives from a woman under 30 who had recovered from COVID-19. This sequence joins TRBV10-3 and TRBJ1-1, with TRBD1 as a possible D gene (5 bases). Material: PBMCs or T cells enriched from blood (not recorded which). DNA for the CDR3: TGTGCCATCAGTGAGTCGGGGAGGGACCTGGATGAAGCTTTCTTT. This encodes CAISESGRDLDEAFF.